The source of this TCR beta chain is a study of lymphopenia after photon versus proton radiotherapy. General study results and limits: Photon-treated patients lost naive T cells and TCR diversity; proton-treated stayed stable. Survival link was tested only in deceased patients; proton benefit remains a possibility. Post-nadir diversity loss with photons came from oligoclonal expansion, particularly CD8+ Temra cells.

Concerning this clone itself: The antigen is not known.

Some clones are missing from TCRdb's copy, which holds only in-frame ones; the method was immunoSEQ multiplex PCR. The sample consists of 65,000 to 75,000 clones, approximately 87% of them appearing once. The length of the CDR3 is 17 residues. V shed 4 bases and J shed 1 base, with 20 bases lying between them. Germline assignment: CDR1 WNHNN and CDR2 SYGVQD (reference sequence). This chain links TRBV10-1 with TRBJ2-7; weak D call: TRBD2 (8 bases). The TCR was taken from a man older than 75 with esophageal cancer. Sequences were derived from peripheral blood, sampled from a patient treated with proton-based radiotherapy. CDR3 amino acids: CASSASGGDSLSYEQYF. In DNA form, the CDR3 reads TGCGCCAGCAGTGCCTCCGGGGGGGACAGTCTTTCCTACGAGCAGTACTTC.